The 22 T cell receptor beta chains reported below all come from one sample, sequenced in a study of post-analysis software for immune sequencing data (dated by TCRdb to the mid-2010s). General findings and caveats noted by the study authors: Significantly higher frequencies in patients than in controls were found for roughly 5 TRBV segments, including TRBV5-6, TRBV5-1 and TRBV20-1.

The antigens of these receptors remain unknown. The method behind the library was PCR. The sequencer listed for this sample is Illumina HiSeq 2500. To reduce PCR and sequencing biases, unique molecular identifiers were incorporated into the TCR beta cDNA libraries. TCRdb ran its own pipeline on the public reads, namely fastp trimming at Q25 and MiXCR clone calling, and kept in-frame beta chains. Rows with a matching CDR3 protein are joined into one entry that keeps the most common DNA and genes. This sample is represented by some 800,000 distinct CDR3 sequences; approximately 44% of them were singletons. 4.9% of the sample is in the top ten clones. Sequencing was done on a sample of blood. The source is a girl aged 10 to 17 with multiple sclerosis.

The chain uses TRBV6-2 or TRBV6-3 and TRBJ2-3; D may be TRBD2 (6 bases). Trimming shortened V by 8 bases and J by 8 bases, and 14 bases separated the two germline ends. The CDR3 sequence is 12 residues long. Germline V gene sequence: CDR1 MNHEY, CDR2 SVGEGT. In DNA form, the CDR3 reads TGTGCCAGCGGAAATCTCGGGAGTACGCAGTATTTT. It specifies CASGNLGSTQYF.

The CDR3 coding sequence is TGTGCCAGCAGCCACGAAGTCCGGACCGCCCGAGGCTCCTACGAGCAGTACTTC. This encodes CASSHEVRTARGSYEQYF. The V call is TRBV28, the J call TRBJ2-7; no reliable D call. There are 18 residues in the CDR3. Trimming stripped 6 bases from V and 0 bases from J, with 24 bases between. Germline loops: CDR1 MDHEN, CDR2 SYDVKM.

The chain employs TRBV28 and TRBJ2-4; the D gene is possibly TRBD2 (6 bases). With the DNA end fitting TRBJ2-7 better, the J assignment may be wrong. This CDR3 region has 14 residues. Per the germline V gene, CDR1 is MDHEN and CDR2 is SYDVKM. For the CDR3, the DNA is TGTGCCAGCGTGGGACTCGGCATAGACTACGAGCAGTACTTC. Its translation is CASVGLGIDYEQYF.

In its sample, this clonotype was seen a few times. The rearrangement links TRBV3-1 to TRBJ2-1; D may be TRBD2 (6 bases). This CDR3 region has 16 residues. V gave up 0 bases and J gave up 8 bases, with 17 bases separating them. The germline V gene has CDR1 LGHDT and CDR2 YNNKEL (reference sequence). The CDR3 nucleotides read TGTGCCAGCAGCCAAGAGGTAGGACTAACGTCTGATGAGCAGTTCTTC. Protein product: CASSQEVGLTSDEQFF.

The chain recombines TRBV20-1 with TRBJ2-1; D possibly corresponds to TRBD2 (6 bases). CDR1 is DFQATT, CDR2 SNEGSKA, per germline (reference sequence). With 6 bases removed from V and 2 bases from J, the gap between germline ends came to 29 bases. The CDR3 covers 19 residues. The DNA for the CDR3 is TGCAGTGCCTCCACGGATAGCGGAGAAAGAGGGTTCGCCTACAATGAGCAGTTCTTC. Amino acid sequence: CSASTDSGERGFAYNEQFF.

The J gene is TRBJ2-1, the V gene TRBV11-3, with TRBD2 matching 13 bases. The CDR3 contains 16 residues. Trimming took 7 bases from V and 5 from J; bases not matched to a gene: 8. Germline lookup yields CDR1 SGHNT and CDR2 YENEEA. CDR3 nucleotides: TGTGCCAGCACCGTCTCGGGACTAGCGGGGAACAATGAGCAGTTCTTC. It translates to CASTVSGLAGNNEQFF.

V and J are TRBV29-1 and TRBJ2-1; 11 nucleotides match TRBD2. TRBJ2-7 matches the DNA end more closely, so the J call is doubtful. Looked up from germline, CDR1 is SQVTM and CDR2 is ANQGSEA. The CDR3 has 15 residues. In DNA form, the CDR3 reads TGCAGCGTTGATCGGCTAGCGGGAGGTAACAACGAGCAGTACTTC. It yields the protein CSVDRLAGGNNEQYF.

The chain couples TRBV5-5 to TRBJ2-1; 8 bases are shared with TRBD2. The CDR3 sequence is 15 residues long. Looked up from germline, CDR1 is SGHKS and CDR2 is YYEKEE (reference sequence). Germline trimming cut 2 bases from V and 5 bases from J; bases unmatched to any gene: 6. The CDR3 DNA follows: TGTGCCAGCAGCTTCCGTGGTAGCGGGAACAATGAGCAGTTCTTC. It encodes CASSFRGSGNNEQFF.

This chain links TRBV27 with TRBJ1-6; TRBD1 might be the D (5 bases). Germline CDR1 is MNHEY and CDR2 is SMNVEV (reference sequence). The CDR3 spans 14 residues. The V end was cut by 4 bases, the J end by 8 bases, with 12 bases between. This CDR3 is CASSSAGYDSPLHF. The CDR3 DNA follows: TGTGCCAGCAGTTCAGCAGGGTATGATTCACCCCTCCACTTT.

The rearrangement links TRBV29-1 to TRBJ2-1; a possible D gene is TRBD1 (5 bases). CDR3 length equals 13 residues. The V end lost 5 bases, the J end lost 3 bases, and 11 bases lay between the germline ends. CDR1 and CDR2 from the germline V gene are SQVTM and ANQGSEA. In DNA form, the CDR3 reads TGCAGCGTTCTTCAGGGAAACTACAATGAGCAGTTCTTC. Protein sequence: CSVLQGNYNEQFF.

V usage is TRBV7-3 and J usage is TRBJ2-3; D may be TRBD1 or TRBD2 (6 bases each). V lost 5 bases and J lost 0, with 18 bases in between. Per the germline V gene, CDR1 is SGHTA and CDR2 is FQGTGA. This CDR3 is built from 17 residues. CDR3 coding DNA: TGTGCCAGCAGCCCCGGGAACTTGGGGGGCAGCACAGATACGCAGTATTTT. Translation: CASSPGNLGGSTDTQYF. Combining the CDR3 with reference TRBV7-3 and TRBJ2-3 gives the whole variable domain GAGVSQTPSNKVTEKGKYVELRCDPISGHTALYWYRQSLGQGPEFLIYFQGTGAADDSGLPNDRFFAVRPEGSVSTLKIQRTERGDSAVYLCASSPGNLGGSTDTQYFGPGTRLTVL.

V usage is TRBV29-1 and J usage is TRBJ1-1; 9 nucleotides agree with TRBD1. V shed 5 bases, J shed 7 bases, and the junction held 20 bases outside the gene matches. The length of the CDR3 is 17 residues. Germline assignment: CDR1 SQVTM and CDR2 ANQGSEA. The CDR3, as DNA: TGCAGCGTTACCCCGCTGGACAGGGGAAACCAAAAATTTGAAGCTTTCTTT. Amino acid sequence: CSVTPLDRGNQKFEAFF.

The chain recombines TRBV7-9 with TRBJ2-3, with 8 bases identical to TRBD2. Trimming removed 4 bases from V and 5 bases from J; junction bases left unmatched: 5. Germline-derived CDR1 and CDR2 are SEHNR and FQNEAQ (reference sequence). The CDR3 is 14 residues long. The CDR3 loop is CASSYEREQDTQYF. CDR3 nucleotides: TGTGCCAGCAGCTACGAGCGGGAGCAAGATACGCAGTATTTT.

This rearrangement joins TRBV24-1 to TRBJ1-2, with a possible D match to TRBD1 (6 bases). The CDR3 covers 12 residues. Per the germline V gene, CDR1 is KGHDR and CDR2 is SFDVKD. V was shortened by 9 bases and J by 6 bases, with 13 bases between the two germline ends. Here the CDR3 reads CATYGTRDGYTF. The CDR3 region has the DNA TGTGCCACCTATGGGACACGAGATGGCTACACCTTC.

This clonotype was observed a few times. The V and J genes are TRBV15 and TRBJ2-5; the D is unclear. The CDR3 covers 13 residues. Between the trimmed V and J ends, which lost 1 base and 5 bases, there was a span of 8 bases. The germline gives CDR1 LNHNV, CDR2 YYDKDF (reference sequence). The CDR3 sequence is CATSRGPGETQYF. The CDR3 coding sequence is TGTGCCACCAGCAGAGGTCCCGGGGAGACCCAGTACTTC.

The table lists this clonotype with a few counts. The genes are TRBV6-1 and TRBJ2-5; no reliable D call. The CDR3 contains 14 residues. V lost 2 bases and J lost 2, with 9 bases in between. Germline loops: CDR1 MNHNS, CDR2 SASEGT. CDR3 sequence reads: CASSEWGGQETQYF. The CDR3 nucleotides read TGTGCCAGCAGTGAATGGGGTGGGCAAGAGACCCAGTACTTC.

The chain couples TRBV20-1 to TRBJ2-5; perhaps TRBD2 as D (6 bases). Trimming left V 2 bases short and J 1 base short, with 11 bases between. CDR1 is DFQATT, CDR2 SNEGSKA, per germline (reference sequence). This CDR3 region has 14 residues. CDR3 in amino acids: CSARPLGGQETQYF. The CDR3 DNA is TGCAGTGCTAGACCTCTGGGAGGCCAAGAGACCCAGTACTTC.

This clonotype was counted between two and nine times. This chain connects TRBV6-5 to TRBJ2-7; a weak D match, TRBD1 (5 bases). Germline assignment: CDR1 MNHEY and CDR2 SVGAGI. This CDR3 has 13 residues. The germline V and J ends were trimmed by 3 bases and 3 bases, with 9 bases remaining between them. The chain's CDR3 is CASSYFRGYEQYF. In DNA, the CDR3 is TGTGCCAGCAGTTATTTTAGGGGCTACGAGCAGTACTTC.

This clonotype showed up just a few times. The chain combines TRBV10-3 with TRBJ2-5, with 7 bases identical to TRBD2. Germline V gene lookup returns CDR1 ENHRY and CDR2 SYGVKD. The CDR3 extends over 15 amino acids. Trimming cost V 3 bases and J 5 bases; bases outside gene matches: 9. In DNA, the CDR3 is TGTGCCATCAGTGACCGGGAGGAAGGGTGGGAGACCCAGTACTTC. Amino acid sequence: CAISDREEGWETQYF.

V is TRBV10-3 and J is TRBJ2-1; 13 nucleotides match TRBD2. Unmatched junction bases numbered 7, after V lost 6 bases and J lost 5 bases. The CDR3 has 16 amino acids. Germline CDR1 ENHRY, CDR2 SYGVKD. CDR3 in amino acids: CAIRPATSGRNNEQFF. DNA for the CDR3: TGTGCCATCAGACCAGCGACTAGCGGGAGGAACAATGAGCAGTTCTTC.

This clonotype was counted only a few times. The CDR3 loop is CASEPLAGAGNEQFF. The CDR3 DNA follows: TGTGCCAGCGAGCCGCTAGCGGGAGCGGGCAATGAGCAGTTCTTC. The gene calls are TRBV27 and TRBJ2-1; 10 bases map to TRBD2. Losses at the gene ends were 8 bases for V and 6 bases for J; bases not matched to a gene: 10. The CDR3 extends over 15 amino acids. Germline assignment: CDR1 MNHEY and CDR2 SMNVEV (reference sequence).

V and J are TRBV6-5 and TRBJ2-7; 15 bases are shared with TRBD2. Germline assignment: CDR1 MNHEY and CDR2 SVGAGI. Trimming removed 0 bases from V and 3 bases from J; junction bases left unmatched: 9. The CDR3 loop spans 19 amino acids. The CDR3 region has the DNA TGTGCCAGCAGTTACTCGCGGCGCGGACTAGCGGGAGGGAGCTACGAGCAGTACTTC. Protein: CASSYSRRGLAGGSYEQYF.